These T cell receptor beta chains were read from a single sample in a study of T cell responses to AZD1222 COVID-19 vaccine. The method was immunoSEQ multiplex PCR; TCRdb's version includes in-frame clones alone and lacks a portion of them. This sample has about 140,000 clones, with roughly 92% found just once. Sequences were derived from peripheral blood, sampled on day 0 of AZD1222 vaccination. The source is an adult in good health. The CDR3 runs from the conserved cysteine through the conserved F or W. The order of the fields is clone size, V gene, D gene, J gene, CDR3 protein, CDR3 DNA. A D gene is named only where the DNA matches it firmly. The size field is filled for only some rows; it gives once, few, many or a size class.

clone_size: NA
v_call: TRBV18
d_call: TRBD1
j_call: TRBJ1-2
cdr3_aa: CASSRQGDYGYTF
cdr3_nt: TGTGCCAGCTCACGACAGGGCGACTATGGCTACACCTTC

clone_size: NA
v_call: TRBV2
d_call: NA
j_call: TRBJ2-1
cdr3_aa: CASRNGEQFF
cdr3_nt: TGTGCCAGCAGGAATGGGGAGCAGTTCTTC

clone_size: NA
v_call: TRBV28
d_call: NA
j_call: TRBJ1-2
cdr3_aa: CASSSPGQRGDYGYTF
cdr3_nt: TGTGCCAGCAGTAGCCCGGGGCAAAGGGGGGACTATGGCTACACCTTC

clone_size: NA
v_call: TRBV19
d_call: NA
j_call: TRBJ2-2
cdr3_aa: CASSRLPTGELFF
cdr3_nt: TGTGCCAGTAGTCGACTCCCCACCGGGGAGCTGTTTTTT

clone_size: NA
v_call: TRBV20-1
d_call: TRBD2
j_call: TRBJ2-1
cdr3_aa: CSASGRNEQFF
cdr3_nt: TGCAGTGCTAGCGGGAGGAATGAGCAGTTCTTC

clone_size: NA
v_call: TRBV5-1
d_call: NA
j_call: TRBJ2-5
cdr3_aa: CASSLVKVQGKDETQYF
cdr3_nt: TGCGCCAGCAGCTTGGTAAAAGTCCAGGGGAAGGACGAGACCCAGTACTTC

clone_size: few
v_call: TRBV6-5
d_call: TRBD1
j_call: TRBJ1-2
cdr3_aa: CASSRRDRATGYTF
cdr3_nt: TGTGCCAGCAGCCGCCGGGACAGGGCGACGGGCTACACCTTC

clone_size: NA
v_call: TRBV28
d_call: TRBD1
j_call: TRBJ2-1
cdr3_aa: CASSRRTGIQFF
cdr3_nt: TGTGCCAGCAGTAGACGGACAGGAATACAGTTCTTC

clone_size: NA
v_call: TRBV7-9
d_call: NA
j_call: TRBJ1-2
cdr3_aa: CASSPRRALYGYTF
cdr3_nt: TGTGCCAGCAGCCCAAGACGGGCCCTCTATGGCTACACCTTC

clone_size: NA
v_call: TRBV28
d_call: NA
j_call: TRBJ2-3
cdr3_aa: CASSLLGGVRSTDTQYF
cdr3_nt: TGTGCCAGCAGTTTATTGGGAGGAGTGCGGTCCACAGATACGCAGTATTTT

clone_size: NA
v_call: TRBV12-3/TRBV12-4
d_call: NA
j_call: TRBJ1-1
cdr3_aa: CASKKGPNTEAFF
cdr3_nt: TGTGCCAGCAAAAAGGGGCCGAACACTGAAGCTTTCTTT

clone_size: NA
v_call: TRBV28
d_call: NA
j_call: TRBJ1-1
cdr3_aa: CASSLGGAEAFF
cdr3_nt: TGTGCCAGCAGTTTGGGAGGAGCTGAAGCTTTCTTT

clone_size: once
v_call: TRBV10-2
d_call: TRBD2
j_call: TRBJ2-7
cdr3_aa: CASSKELADYEQYF
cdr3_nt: TGCGCCAGCAGTAAGGAACTAGCGGATTACGAGCAGTACTTC

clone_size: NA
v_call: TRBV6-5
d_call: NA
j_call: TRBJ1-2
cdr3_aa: CASSYSFSVAVAGYTF
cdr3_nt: TGTGCCAGCAGTTACTCGTTTAGCGTAGCAGTGGCTGGCTACACCTTC

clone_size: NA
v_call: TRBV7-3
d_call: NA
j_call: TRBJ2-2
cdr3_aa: CASSLRHRDSYLNTGELFF
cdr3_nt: TGTGCCAGCAGCTTACGCCACCGGGACTCTTACCTGAACACCGGGGAGCTGTTTTTT

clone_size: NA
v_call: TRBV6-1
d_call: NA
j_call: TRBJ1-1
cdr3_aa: CASSETDTYTEAFF
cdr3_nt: TGTGCCAGCAGTGAAACAGACACCTACACTGAAGCTTTCTTT

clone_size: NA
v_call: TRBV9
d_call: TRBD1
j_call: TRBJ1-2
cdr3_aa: CASSVQGASNYGYTF
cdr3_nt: TGTGCCAGCAGCGTCCAGGGGGCTTCTAACTATGGCTACACCTTC

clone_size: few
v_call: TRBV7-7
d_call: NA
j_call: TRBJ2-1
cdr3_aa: CASSSYDDKYGEQFF
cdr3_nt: TGTGCCAGCAGCTCATATGACGACAAGTACGGTGAGCAGTTCTTC

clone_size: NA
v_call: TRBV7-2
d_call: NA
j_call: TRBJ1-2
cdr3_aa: CASSFGTVYGYTF
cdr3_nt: TGTGCCAGCAGCTTCGGGACGGTATATGGCTACACCTTC

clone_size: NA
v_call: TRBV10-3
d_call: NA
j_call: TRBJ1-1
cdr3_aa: CAISEGGRTEAFF
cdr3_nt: TGTGCCATCAGTGAAGGGGGTCGAACTGAAGCTTTCTTT

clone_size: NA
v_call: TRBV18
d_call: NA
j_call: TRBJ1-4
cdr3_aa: CASSPTGASNEKLFF
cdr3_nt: TGTGCCAGCTCACCAACGGGGGCCTCTAATGAAAAACTGTTTTTT

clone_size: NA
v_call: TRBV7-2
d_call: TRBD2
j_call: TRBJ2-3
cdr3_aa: CASSLLAGGRADTQYF
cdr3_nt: TGTGCCAGCAGCCTCCTAGCGGGAGGGCGGGCAGATACGCAGTATTTT

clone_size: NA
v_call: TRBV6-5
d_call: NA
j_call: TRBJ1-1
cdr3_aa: CASGTRVYTEAFF
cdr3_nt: TGTGCCAGCGGGACGAGGGTATACACTGAAGCTTTCTTT

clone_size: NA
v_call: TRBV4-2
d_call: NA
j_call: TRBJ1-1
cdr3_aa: CASSQGRAPNTEAFF
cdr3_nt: TGTGCCAGCAGCCAAGGCCGGGCACCGAACACTGAAGCTTTCTTT

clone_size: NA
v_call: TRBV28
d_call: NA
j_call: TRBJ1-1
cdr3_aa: CASSFRGYTEAFF
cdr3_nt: TGTGCCAGCAGTTTCCGGGGCTACACTGAAGCTTTCTTT

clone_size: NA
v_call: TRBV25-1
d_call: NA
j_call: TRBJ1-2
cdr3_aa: CASSDAPEANYGYTF
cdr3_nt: TGTGCCAGCAGTGATGCCCCCGAGGCTAACTATGGCTACACCTTC

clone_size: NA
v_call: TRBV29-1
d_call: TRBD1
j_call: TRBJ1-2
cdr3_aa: CSVSPGQLNYGYTF
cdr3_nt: TGCAGCGTTTCTCCGGGACAGCTAAACTATGGCTACACCTTC

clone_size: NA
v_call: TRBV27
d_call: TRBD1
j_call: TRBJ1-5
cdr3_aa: CASSLGTGDQPQHF
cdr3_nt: TGTGCCAGCAGTCTTGGGACAGGCGATCAGCCCCAGCATTTT

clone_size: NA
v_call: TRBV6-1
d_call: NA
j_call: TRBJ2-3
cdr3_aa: CASSGARLTSTDTQYF
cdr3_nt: TGTGCCAGCAGTGGAGCTAGACTTACAAGCACAGATACGCAGTATTTT

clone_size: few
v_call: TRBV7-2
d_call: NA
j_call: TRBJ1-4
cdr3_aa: CASSLGRGEKLFF
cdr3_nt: TGTGCCAGCAGCTTAGGGCGTGGGGAAAAACTGTTTTTT

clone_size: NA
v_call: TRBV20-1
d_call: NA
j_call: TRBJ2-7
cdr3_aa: CSAQNREQYF
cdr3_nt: TGCAGTGCCCAAAATCGCGAGCAGTACTTC

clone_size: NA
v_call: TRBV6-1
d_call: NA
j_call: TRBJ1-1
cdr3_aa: CASSDRGGLAEAFF
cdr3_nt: TGTGCCAGCAGTGACAGGGGAGGTTTGGCTGAAGCTTTCTTT

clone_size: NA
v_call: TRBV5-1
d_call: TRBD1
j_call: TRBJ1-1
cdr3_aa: CASSLDRGPEAFF
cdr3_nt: TGCGCCAGCAGCTTAGACAGGGGCCCTGAAGCTTTCTTT

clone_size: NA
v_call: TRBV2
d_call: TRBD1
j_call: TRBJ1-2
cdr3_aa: CASSAGQGIGYTF
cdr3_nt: TGTGCCAGCAGTGCGGGACAGGGTATAGGCTACACCTTC

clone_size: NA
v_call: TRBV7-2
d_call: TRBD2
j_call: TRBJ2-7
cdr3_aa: CASSLVGGKRVYEQYF
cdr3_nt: TGTGCCAGCAGCTTAGTCGGGGGGAAGAGGGTCTACGAGCAGTACTTC

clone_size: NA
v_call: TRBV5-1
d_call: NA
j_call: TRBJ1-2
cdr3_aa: CASSLAGSVFYGYTF
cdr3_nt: TGCGCCAGCAGCTTGGCTGGCAGTGTCTTTTATGGCTACACCTTC

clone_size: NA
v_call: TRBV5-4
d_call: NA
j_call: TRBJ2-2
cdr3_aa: CASSLAYVPGELFF
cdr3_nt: TGTGCCAGCAGCTTGGCCTACGTACCCGGGGAGCTGTTTTTT

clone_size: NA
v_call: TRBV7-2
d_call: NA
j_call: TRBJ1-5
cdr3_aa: CASSFGNQPQHF
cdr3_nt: TGTGCCAGCAGCTTCGGCAATCAGCCCCAGCATTTT

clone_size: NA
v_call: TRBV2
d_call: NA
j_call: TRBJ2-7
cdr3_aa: CASSEEGAGRGSYIAYEQYF
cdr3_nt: TGTGCCAGCAGTGAAGAAGGGGCAGGGCGAGGGAGTTATATAGCCTACGAGCAGTACTTC

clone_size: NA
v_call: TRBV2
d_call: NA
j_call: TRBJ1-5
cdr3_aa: CASSAQSYQPQHF
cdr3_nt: TGTGCCAGCAGTGCCCAAAGTTATCAGCCCCAGCATTTT

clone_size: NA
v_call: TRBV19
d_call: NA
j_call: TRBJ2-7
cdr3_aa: CASSAGTHYEQYF
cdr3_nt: TGTGCCAGTAGTGCCGGGACACATTACGAGCAGTACTTC